Each of the 23 T cell receptor beta chains below was sequenced from the same sample in a study of cytomegalovirus exposure and HLA in healthy donors (dated by TCRdb to 2016 to 2017). Library method: the immunoSEQ multiplex PCR assay. For the multiplex PCR, a mixture combining 60 forward primers for TCR Vbeta segments and 13 reverse primers for TCR Jbeta segments was used. Not all clones reach the TCRdb copy of this immuneACCESS table, which keeps in-frame sequences only. Checked studies attribute under half of the gap to unresolved V genes and leave the rest unexplained. For this sample the table gives 130,000 to 150,000 clones, of which roughly 75% were detected only once. The ten largest clonotypes hold 2% to 2.5% of the sample. Sequencing was performed on PBMCs. The receptors come from a man aged 30-40 years in good health and CMV-seronegative.

The V call is TRBV28, the J call TRBJ1-2; D is perhaps TRBD1 (6 bases). Deletions cut 4 bases from V and 5 bases from J, with 14 bases between. The CDR3 has 14 residues. Germline CDR1 is MDHEN and CDR2 is SYDVKM. CDR3 protein: CASSSGQGRYGYTF. CDR3 in DNA: TGTGCCAGCAGTTCCGGGCAGGGGCGGTATGGCTACACCTTC.

The V gene is TRBV18, the J gene TRBJ1-6, with a possible D match to TRBD1 (5 bases). This CDR3 has 14 residues. The germline V gene has CDR1 KGHSH and CDR2 LQKENI. V lost 2 bases, J lost 9 bases, and 11 bases lay in between. CDR3 DNA sequence: TGTGCCAGCTCACCATCAGGGTTGGGTTCACCCCTCCACTTT. Protein product: CASSPSGLGSPLHF.

The chain uses TRBV4-1 and TRBJ1-2, with TRBD1 matching 7 bases. V shed 0 bases and J 8 bases; nucleotides not matched to a gene: 9. The CDR3 is 15 amino acids. From germline, CDR1 is MGHRA and CDR2 YSYEKL. In DNA, the CDR3 is TGCGCCAGCAGCCAAGACAGAACAGGGGCCCTCGGCTACACCTTC. Its protein product is CASSQDRTGALGYTF.

The chain recombines TRBV5-1 with TRBJ2-2; no reliable D call. The CDR3 consists of 15 residues. The germline gives CDR1 SGHRS, CDR2 YFSETQ. V lost 1 base and J 0 bases, leaving 7 bases between the germline ends. CDR3 sequence: CASSLWRTNTGELFF. CDR3 in DNA: TGCGCCAGCAGCTTGTGGCGGACGAACACCGGGGAGCTGTTTTTT.

About this clone itself: This specimen includes other DNA sequences encoding the same CDR3. The chain recombines TRBV27 with TRBJ1-5; TRBD1 aligns across 8 bases. CDR1 is MNHEY, CDR2 SMNVEV, per germline (reference sequence). V lost 5 bases to trimming and J lost 5 bases; unmatched junction nucleotides: 2. The length of the CDR3 is 13 residues. CDR3 nucleotides: TGTGCCAGCAGTACGACAGGGGATCAGCCCCAGCATTTT. This gives the protein CASSTTGDQPQHF.

This rearrangement joins TRBV29-1 to TRBJ1-4, with unresolved D. In germline, CDR1 is SQVTM, CDR2 ANQGSEA. V gave up 4 bases and J gave up 6 bases, with 3 bases separating them. This CDR3 has 10 residues. CDR3 sequence: CSVADEKLFF. In nucleotides, the CDR3 is TGCAGCGTTGCAGATGAAAAACTGTTTTTT.

This CDR3 reads CASRGSNQPQHF. The DNA of the CDR3 is TGTGCCAGCCGGGGGAGCAATCAGCCCCAGCATTTT. This chain joins TRBV6-6 and TRBJ1-5; maybe TRBD1 (5 bases). The germline gives CDR1 MNHNY, CDR2 SVGAGI (reference sequence). The CDR3 has 12 residues. The V gene lost 8 bases and the J gene lost 1 base, with 6 bases spanning the gap.

This clone has only one observation. This chain links TRBV5-1 with TRBJ2-5, with a weak D call TRBD1 (6 bases). CDR1 and CDR2 (germline): SGHRS, YFSETQ. The CDR3 is made up of 12 amino acids. Trimming took 4 bases from V and 7 from J, leaving 11 bases between them. The chain's CDR3 is CASSVQGGTQYF. Here the CDR3 DNA reads TGCGCCAGCAGCGTACAGGGTGGGACCCAGTACTTC.

The chain couples TRBV29-1 to TRBJ2-7; TRBD1 matches at 9 bases. CDR1 is SQVTM and CDR2 is ANQGSEA in the germline V gene. The CDR3 runs 14 residues. V trimming: 7 bases; J trimming: 6 bases; junction bases outside the gene matches: 13. CDR3 sequence (DNA): TGCAGCGGAGGTGAACAGGGGGCAATTGGCGAGCAGTACTTC. This gives the protein CSGGEQGAIGEQYF.

This clone has a handful of counts. V usage is TRBV5-5 and J usage is TRBJ2-7, with 8 bases lining up with TRBD1. V shed 2 bases and J 2 bases; nucleotides not matched to a gene: 6. The CDR3 has 15 amino acids. From germline, CDR1 is SGHKS and CDR2 YYEKEE (reference sequence). The CDR3 DNA sequence: TGTGCCAGCAGCTTCTCCGGGACAGGTCCCTACGAGCAGTACTTC. It specifies CASSFSGTGPYEQYF. Variable domain in full (rest from reference TRBV5-5 and TRBJ2-7): DAGVTQSPTHLIKTRGQQVTLRCSPISGHKSVSWYQQVLGQGPQFIFQYYEKEERGRGNFPDRFSARQFPNYSSELNVNALLLGDSALYLCASSFSGTGPYEQYFGPGTRLTVT.

This chain joins TRBV5-1 and TRBJ2-1; 7 bases fit TRBD2. This CDR3 has 14 amino acids. Trimming at V came to 1 base and at J to 5 bases, leaving 3 bases not matched to a gene. Germline CDR1 reads SGHRS; CDR2 reads YFSETQ. CDR3 in amino acids: CASSLPTSDNEQFF. The CDR3 DNA follows: TGCGCCAGCAGCTTGCCAACTAGCGACAATGAGCAGTTCTTC.

The chain links TRBV5-1 to TRBJ2-7; TRBD1 aligns across 10 bases. V was clipped by 0 bases and J by 3 bases; unmatched bases: 3. The CDR3 extends over 15 amino acids. Germline CDR1 and CDR2: SGHRS and YFSETQ. DNA for the CDR3: TGCGCCAGCAGCTTGGAGGGGACAGGGGACTACGAGCAGTACTTC. This codes for CASSLEGTGDYEQYF.

The sample holds a few counts of this clone. V usage is TRBV7-6 and J usage is TRBJ1-3, with D unclear. Germline lookup yields CDR1 SGHVS and CDR2 FNYEAQ. This CDR3 is built from 18 residues. Trimming stripped 2 bases from V and 0 bases from J, with 17 bases between. The chain's CDR3 is CASSLLYRAGSSGNTIYF. The CDR3 bases are TGTGCCAGCAGCTTATTATACCGGGCGGGTAGCTCTGGAAACACCATATATTTT.

This clone was seen only a few times. This rearrangement joins TRBV19 to TRBJ1-2, with a possible D match to TRBD1 (5 bases). Trimming took 3 bases from V and 8 from J, leaving 13 bases between them. Germline CDR1 LNHDA, CDR2 SQIVND (reference sequence). This CDR3 is 13 amino acids long. The CDR3 is CASSIPTGGGYTF. CDR3 bases: TGTGCCAGTAGTATTCCAACAGGAGGGGGCTACACCTTC.

The chain has TRBV5-1 and TRBJ1-4; the D gene is possibly TRBD1 (6 bases). Trimming removed 0 bases at V and 2 bases at J, with 14 bases between. CDR1 is SGHRS and CDR2 is YFSETQ in the germline V gene. The CDR3 length is 17 residues. The CDR3 region has the DNA TGCGCCAGCAGCTTGGCTTTGGGGGCTGCTACTAATGAAAAACTGTTTTTT. Translated, it gives CASSLALGAATNEKLFF.

This clone came up once. The V call is TRBV27, the J call TRBJ1-1; 7 bases fit TRBD1. The V and J ends lost 6 bases and 2 bases, in that order; junction bases with no gene match: 9. This CDR3 is 15 amino acids long. Germline CDR1 is MNHEY and CDR2 is SMNVEV (reference sequence). The CDR3 nucleotides read TGTGCCAGCAGACTATTCGGACAGGTTAACACTGAAGCTTTCTTT. As protein: CASRLFGQVNTEAFF.

The chain couples TRBV15 to TRBJ1-5, with D uncertain. Deletions cut 0 bases from V and 3 bases from J, with 12 bases between. The germline V gene has CDR1 LNHNV and CDR2 YYDKDF (reference sequence). This CDR3 has 16 amino acids. The CDR3, as DNA: TGTGCCACCAGCAGAGATGAGGTACACTTCAATCAGCCCCAGCATTTT. Translated, it gives CATSRDEVHFNQPQHF.

The chain has TRBV10-2 and TRBJ2-2, with 8 bases matching TRBD1. Germline lookup yields CDR1 WSHSY and CDR2 SAAADI. The CDR3 extends over 17 amino acids. V shed 7 bases and J 5 bases; nucleotides not matched to a gene: 15. The CDR3 region is CASTVLGRGQLTGELFF. DNA of the CDR3: TGCGCCAGCACGGTATTGGGCAGGGGGCAGTTGACCGGGGAGCTGTTTTTT.

This chain joins TRBV10-2 and TRBJ2-7; 10 bases line up with TRBD2. Germline loops: CDR1 WSHSY, CDR2 SAAADI. The CDR3 length is 15 residues. J lost 6 bases, V lost 3 bases, and 8 bases had no gene match. The CDR3 nucleotides read TGCGCCAGCAGTGACCCAGCGGGAGGGCCTGGCGAGCAGTACTTC. Amino acid sequence: CASSDPAGGPGEQYF.

The sample holds a few counts of this clone. The J gene is TRBJ1-1, the V gene TRBV15; no definite D call. Germline V gene data show CDR1 as LNHNV and CDR2 as YYDKDF (reference sequence). The CDR3 is 13 amino acids. V lost 1 base, J lost 4 bases, and 7 bases lay in between. CDR3 sequence: CATSRGPPTEAFF. The CDR3 DNA reads as TGTGCCACCAGCAGAGGTCCTCCCACTGAAGCTTTCTTT.

The rearrangement uses TRBV7-9 and TRBJ1-2, with 9 bases identical to TRBD1. The CDR3 spans 15 residues. After removal of 5 bases from V and 4 bases from J, the junction contained 8 bases not matched to a gene. Per germline, CDR1 SEHNR and CDR2 FQNEAQ (reference sequence). For the CDR3, the DNA is TGTGCCAGCAGCGAACCGGGACAGGGTGCCTATGGCTACACCTTC. Translation gives CASSEPGQGAYGYTF.

This clone appeared a single time. This chain links TRBV2 with TRBJ2-2; D is uncertain. There are 15 residues in the CDR3. Germline-derived CDR1 and CDR2 are SNHLY and FYNNEI. The V end lost 6 bases, the J end lost 2 bases, and 13 bases lay between the germline ends. In DNA form, the CDR3 reads TGTGCCAGCAGGCCCGTTGAGCCAAACACCGGGGAGCTGTTTTTT. It translates to CASRPVEPNTGELFF.

J is TRBJ2-7 and V is TRBV6-5; 10 positions match TRBD2. The CDR3 extends over 16 amino acids. Germline lookup yields CDR1 MNHEY and CDR2 SVGAGI. V was clipped by 4 bases and J by 0 bases; unmatched bases: 6. The CDR3 DNA reads TGTGCCAGCAGTTCACGACTAGCGGGTAACTCCTACGAGCAGTACTTC. This encodes CASSSRLAGNSYEQYF.